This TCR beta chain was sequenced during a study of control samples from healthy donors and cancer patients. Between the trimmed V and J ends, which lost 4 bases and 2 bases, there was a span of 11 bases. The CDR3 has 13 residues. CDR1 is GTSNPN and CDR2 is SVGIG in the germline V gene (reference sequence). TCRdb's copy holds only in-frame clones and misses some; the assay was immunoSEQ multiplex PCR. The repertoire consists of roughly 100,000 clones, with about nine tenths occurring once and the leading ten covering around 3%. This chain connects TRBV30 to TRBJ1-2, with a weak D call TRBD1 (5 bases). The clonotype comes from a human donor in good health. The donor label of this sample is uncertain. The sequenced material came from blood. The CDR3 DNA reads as TGTGCCTGGAAAAGACAGATGAACTATGGCTACACCTTC. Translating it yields CAWKRQMNYGYTF.